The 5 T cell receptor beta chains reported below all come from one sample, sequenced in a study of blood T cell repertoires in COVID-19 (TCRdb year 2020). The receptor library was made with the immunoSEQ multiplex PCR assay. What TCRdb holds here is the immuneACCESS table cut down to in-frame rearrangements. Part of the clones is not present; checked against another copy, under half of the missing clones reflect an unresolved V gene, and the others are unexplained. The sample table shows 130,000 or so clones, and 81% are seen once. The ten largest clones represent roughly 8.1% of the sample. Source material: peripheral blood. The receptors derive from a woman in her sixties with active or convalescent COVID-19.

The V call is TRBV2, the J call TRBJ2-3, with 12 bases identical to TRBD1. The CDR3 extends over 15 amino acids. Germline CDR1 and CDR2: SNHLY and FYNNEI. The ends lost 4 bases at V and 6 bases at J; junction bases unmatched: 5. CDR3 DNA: TGTGCCAGCAGTGGGGGACAGGGGGCGCGGGATACGCAGTATTTT. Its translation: CASSGGQGARDTQYF.

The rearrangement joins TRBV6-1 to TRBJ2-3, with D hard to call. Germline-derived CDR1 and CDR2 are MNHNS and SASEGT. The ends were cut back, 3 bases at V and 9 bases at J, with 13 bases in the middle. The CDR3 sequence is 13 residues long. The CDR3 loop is CASSDERQLTQYF. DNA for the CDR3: TGTGCCAGCAGTGATGAGAGGCAGTTAACGCAGTATTTT.

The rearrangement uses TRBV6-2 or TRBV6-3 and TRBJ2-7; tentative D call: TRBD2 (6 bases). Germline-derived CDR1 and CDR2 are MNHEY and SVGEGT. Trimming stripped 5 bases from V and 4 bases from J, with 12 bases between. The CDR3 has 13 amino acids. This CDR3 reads CASSRDLLYEQYF. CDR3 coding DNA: TGTGCCAGCAGTCGGGACTTGCTATACGAGCAGTACTTC.

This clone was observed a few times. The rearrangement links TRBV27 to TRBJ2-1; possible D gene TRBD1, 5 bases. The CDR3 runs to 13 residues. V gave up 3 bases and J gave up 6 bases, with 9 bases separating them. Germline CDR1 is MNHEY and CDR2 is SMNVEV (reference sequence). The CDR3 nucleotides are TGTGCCAGCAGTTTTTTCGACAGCAATGAGCAGTTCTTC. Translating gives CASSFFDSNEQFF.

The CDR3 DNA reads as TGTGCCAGCCACGAAGCGCGGGGGGGCGTGTATACGCAGTATTTT. Translated: CASHEARGGVYTQYF. The chain uses TRBV27 and TRBJ2-3; 9 bases map to TRBD2. There are 15 residues in the CDR3. After removal of 8 bases from V and 7 bases from J, the junction contained 13 bases not matched to a gene. Germline CDR1 reads MNHEY; CDR2 reads SMNVEV (reference sequence).